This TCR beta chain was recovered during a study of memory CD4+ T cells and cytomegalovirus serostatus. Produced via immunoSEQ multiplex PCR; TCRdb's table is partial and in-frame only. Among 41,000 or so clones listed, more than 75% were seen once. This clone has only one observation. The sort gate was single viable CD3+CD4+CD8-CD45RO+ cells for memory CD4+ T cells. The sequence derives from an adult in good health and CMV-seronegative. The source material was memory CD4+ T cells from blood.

CDR3 DNA sequence: TGTGCCAGCAGCCAAGAGCGGACAGACTATGGCTACACCTTC. Its protein product is CASSQERTDYGYTF. The chain couples TRBV4-2 to TRBJ1-2, with D possibly TRBD1 on 6 matching bases. This CDR3 contains 14 residues. Trimming took off 0 bases at V and 3 bases at J, with 8 bases between the two ends. Germline assignment: CDR1 LGHNA and CDR2 YNFKEQ.